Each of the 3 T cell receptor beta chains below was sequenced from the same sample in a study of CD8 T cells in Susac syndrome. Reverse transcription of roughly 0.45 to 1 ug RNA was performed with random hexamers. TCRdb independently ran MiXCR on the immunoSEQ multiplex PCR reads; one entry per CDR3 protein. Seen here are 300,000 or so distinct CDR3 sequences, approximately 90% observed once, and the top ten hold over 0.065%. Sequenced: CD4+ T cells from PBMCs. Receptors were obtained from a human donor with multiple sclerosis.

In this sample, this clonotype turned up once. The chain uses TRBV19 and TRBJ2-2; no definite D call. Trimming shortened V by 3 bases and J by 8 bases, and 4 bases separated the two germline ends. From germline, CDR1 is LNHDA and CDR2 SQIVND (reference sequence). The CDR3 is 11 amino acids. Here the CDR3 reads CASSIGGELFF. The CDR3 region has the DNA TGTGCCAGTAGTATTGGAGGGGAGCTGTTTTTT. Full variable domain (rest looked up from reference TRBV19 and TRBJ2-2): DGGITQSPKYLFRKEGQNVTLSCEQNLNHDAMYWYRQDPGQGLRLIYYSQIVNDFQKGDIAEGYSVSREKKESFPLTVTSAQKNPTAFYLCASSIGGELFFGEGSRLTVL.

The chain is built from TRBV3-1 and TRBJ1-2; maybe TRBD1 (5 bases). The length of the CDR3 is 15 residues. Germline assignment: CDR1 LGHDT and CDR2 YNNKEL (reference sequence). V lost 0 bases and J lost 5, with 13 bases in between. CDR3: CASSQDVAREYGYTF. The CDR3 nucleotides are TGTGCCAGCAGCCAAGACGTGGCCAGGGAGTATGGCTACACCTTC. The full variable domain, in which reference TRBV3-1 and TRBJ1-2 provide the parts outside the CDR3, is DTAVSQTPKYLVTQMGNDKSIKCEQNLGHDTMYWYKQDSKKFLKIMFSYNNKELIINETVPNRFSPKSPDKAHLNLHINSLELGDSAVYFCASSQDVAREYGYTFGSGTRLTVV.

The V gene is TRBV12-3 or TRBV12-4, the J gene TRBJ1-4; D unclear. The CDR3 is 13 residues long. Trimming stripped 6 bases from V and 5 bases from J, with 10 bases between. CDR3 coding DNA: TGTGCCAGCAGCCCTTCCTCAAATGAAAAACTGTTTTTT. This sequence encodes CASSPSSNEKLFF.